The clone carrying this TCR beta chain has only one observation. PCR or immunohistochemistry showed mismatch repair deficiency in every enrolled patient. The V end lost 8 bases, the J end lost 1 base, and 15 bases lay between the germline ends. In germline, CDR1 is MNHEY, CDR2 SMNVEV (reference sequence). The CDR3 sequence is 16 residues long. The entry originates in a study of PD-1 blockade in mismatch repair-deficient tumors. Study details: Enrolled about 2012-2016, patients had progressing, pretreated mismatch repair-deficient cancers of around twelve types.

Generated by immunoSEQ multiplex PCR, the TCRdb table keeps only in-frame clones and is missing some. The sample consists of around 120,000 clones, approximately 86% of them appearing once. This TCR was sampled from an adult with mismatch repair-deficient cancer. The sequencing here drew on peripheral blood, taken 44 weeks after starting pembrolizumab. V gene TRBV27 combines with J gene TRBJ2-6, with unresolved D. The CDR3, as DNA: TGTGCCAGCGCAAAGAATCCTCTTTCTGGGGCCAACGTCCTGACTTTC. It yields the protein CASAKNPLSGANVLTF. Full variable domain (missing parts from reference TRBV27 and TRBJ2-6): EAQVTQNPRYLITVTGKKLTVTCSQNMNHEYMSWYRQDPGLGLRQIYYSMNVEVTDKGDVPEGYKVSRKEKRNFPLILESPSPNQTSLYFCASAKNPLSGANVLTFGAGSRLTVL.